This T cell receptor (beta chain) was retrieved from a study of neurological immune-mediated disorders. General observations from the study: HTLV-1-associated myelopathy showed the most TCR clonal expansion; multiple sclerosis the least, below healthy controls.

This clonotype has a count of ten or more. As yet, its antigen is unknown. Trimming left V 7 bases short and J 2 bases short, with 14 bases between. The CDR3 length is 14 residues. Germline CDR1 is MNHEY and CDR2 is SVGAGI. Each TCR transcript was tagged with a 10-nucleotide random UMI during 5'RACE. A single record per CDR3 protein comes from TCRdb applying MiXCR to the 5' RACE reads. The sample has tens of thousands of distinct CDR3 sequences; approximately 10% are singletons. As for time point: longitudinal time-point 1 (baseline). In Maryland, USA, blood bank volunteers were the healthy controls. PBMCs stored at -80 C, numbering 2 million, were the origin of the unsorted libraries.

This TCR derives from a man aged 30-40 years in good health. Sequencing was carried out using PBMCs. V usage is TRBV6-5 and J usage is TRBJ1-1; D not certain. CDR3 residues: CASTPGDRNTEAFF. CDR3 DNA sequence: TGTGCCAGCACTCCGGGAGACCGAAACACTGAAGCTTTCTTT.